One and the same sample provided the 26 T cell receptor beta chains below, sequenced in a study of identical twins. TCRdb reprocessed the 5' RACE reads via MiXCR and lists one record per CDR3 protein. Here the sample spans 100,000 or so distinct CDR3 sequences, 5.9% being singletons. The sequencing sample was made of memory T cells sorted from blood. Receptor source: a woman aged 45-65 years in good health.

This clonotype has a count of ten or more. The rearrangement joins TRBV20-1 to TRBJ1-2, with 7 bases lining up with TRBD1. Germline lookup yields CDR1 DFQATT and CDR2 SNEGSKA (reference sequence). V lost 5 bases and J lost 0; bases outside the gene matches: 3. This CDR3 is 13 amino acids long. The CDR3 region is CSAPGQSNYGYTF. CDR3 coding DNA: TGCAGTGCTCCGGGACAGTCTAACTATGGCTACACCTTC.

The chain combines TRBV27 with TRBJ1-2, with D perhaps TRBD1 (5 bases). CDR1 is MNHEY, CDR2 SMNVEV, per germline (reference sequence). The length of the CDR3 is 13 residues. V was pared by 8 bases and J by 5 bases, with 15 bases between. CDR3: CASAPGPRYGYTF. The CDR3 DNA reads TGTGCCAGCGCACCGGGACCGAGATATGGCTACACCTTC.

The genes are TRBV20-1 and TRBJ2-3; 13 positions match TRBD2. The J segment lost 3 bases and the V segment lost 3 bases, leaving 6 bases of the junction unmatched. The germline V gene has CDR1 DFQATT and CDR2 SNEGSKA (reference sequence). This CDR3 contains 16 residues. This CDR3 is CSASSWGLAGTDTQYF. CDR3 sequence (DNA): TGCAGTGCTAGTAGTTGGGGACTAGCGGGAACAGATACGCAGTATTTT.

This clonotype was picked up many times. This chain links TRBV4-1 with TRBJ1-5; D is possibly TRBD1 (6 bases). V lost 4 bases to trimming and J lost 6 bases, with 16 bases between them. This CDR3 is 15 amino acids long. The germline CDR1 and CDR2 sequences are MGHRA and YSYEKL. The DNA for the CDR3 is TGCGCCAGCAGCCGCCAGGGGCAGGGTACTCAGCCCCAGCATTTT. It codes for CASSRQGQGTQPQHF.

This clonotype occurred many times. The V gene is TRBV7-9, the J gene TRBJ1-5; D is undetermined. This CDR3 comprises 15 residues. The germline CDR1 and CDR2 sequences are SEHNR and FQNEAQ (reference sequence). Trimming removed 1 base from V and 3 bases from J, with 10 bases in between. The CDR3 nucleotides are TGTGCCAGCAGCTTAGGGGTTGGGATCAATCAGCCCCAGCATTTT. Protein sequence: CASSLGVGINQPQHF.

This clonotype was found many times. This sequence joins TRBV20-1 and TRBJ2-1, with 8 positions matching TRBD2. The CDR3 covers 16 residues. V was clipped by 6 bases and J by 1 base; unmatched bases: 11. Per the germline V gene, CDR1 is DFQATT and CDR2 is SNEGSKA (reference sequence). In DNA, the CDR3 is TGCAGTGCCCCTAGGCCCGGGAGGGGGTCCTACAATGAGCAGTTCTTC. Its protein product is CSAPRPGRGSYNEQFF.

This clonotype was seen ten or more times. V gene TRBV20-1 combines with J gene TRBJ2-1; D is possibly TRBD1 or TRBD2 (6 bases each). V lost 7 bases and J lost 7, with 14 bases in between. The germline gives CDR1 DFQATT, CDR2 SNEGSKA (reference sequence). The CDR3 is made up of 12 amino acids. The CDR3 here is CSVRGSGNEQFF. Here the CDR3 DNA reads TGCAGTGTAAGGGGGAGCGGGAATGAGCAGTTCTTC.

The V gene is TRBV15, the J gene TRBJ1-5; unclear D gene. Germline CDR1 and CDR2: LNHNV and YYDKDF (reference sequence). This CDR3 region has 15 residues. V shed 3 bases and J shed 1 base, with 10 bases lying between them. The CDR3 region is CATSRTDISNQPQHF. CDR3 sequence (DNA): TGTGCCACCAGCAGGACCGACATAAGCAATCAGCCCCAGCATTTT.

The table lists this clonotype with a few counts. The chain joins TRBV5-5 to TRBJ2-1, with 7 nucleotides matching TRBD1. Germline V lookup: CDR1 SGHKS, CDR2 YYEKEE (reference sequence). The CDR3 contains 15 residues. Unmatched junction bases numbered 4, after V lost 4 bases and J lost 0 bases. The CDR3 region has the DNA TGTGCCAGCAGCCTAGACAGGGTCTCCTACAATGAGCAGTTCTTC. It translates to CASSLDRVSYNEQFF.

This clonotype was seen at least ten times. This chain joins TRBV20-1 and TRBJ2-7, with 8 nucleotides matching TRBD1. The trim removed 6 bases at V and 7 bases at J, leaving 5 bases unmatched. The CDR3 is 11 residues long. The germline gives CDR1 DFQATT, CDR2 SNEGSKA (reference sequence). The CDR3 is CSADRGLEQYF. For the CDR3, the DNA is TGCAGTGCCGACAGGGGATTGGAGCAGTACTTC.

This chain uses TRBV9 with TRBJ1-5, with D hard to call. Looked up from germline, CDR1 is SGDLS and CDR2 is YYNGEE. Trimming removed 0 bases from V and 4 bases from J, with 11 bases in between. There are 15 residues in the CDR3. The CDR3 DNA follows: TGTGCCAGCAGCGTAGAACCAGGACTGAATCAGCCCCAGCATTTT. This encodes CASSVEPGLNQPQHF.

This clonotype was counted a few times. J is TRBJ2-5 and V is TRBV28; 8 bases fit TRBD2. Germline loops: CDR1 MDHEN, CDR2 SYDVKM. The CDR3 has 14 residues. V lost 6 bases, J lost 7 bases, and 10 bases stayed unmatched. The CDR3 loop reads CASSLSGGVRTQYF. The CDR3 region has the DNA TGTGCCAGCAGCCTATCGGGAGGGGTCAGGACCCAGTACTTC.

This clonotype was recorded many times. The chain employs TRBV28 and TRBJ1-5; a weak D match, TRBD1 (5 bases). Germline V gene data show CDR1 as MDHEN and CDR2 as SYDVKM. The V and J ends lost 6 bases and 2 bases respectively, with 11 bases between them. The CDR3 totals 14 residues. The CDR3 region has the DNA TGTGCCAGCAGCCTAGCGGGGGGCAATCAGCCCCAGCATTTT. Translation gives CASSLAGGNQPQHF.

This clonotype was counted ten times or more. This rearrangement joins TRBV2 to TRBJ2-3; the D gene could be TRBD1 or TRBD2 (5 bases each). V gave up 9 bases and J gave up 4 bases, with 20 bases separating them. There are 15 residues in the CDR3. Germline V gene lookup returns CDR1 SNHLY and CDR2 FYNNEI. In nucleotides, the CDR3 is TGTGCCAGGTCCCGGGTAACCGGGGCCCCAGATACGCAGTATTTT. Its protein product is CARSRVTGAPDTQYF.

This clonotype was observed at least ten times. This CDR3 reads CASPPQPPGETQYF. The CDR3 nucleotides read TGTGCCAGCCCTCCCCAACCTCCGGGGGAGACCCAGTACTTC. This chain uses TRBV5-6 with TRBJ2-5; possibly TRBD2 for D (5 bases). The CDR3 is 14 amino acids. Germline CDR1 reads SGHDT; CDR2 reads YYEEEE. Trimming removed 7 bases from V and 5 bases from J, with 18 bases in between.

In its sample, this clonotype was seen many times. J is TRBJ1-2 and V is TRBV7-2, with TRBD1 as a possible D gene (5 bases). This CDR3 is 15 amino acids long. Germline V gives CDR1 SGHTA, CDR2 FQGNSA. V lost 3 bases to trimming and J lost 3 bases, with 14 bases between them. The CDR3, as DNA: TGTGCCAGCAGCTTCCTCGGGGCCTGGGACTATGGCTACACCTTC. Its protein product is CASSFLGAWDYGYTF.

Ten or more counts support this clonotype. The gene calls are TRBV24-1 and TRBJ2-7; weak D call: TRBD2 (6 bases). Germline V CDR1 and CDR2: KGHDR, SFDVKD. The CDR3 runs to 16 residues. Trimming took off 0 bases at V and 4 bases at J, with 15 bases between the two ends. In nucleotides, the CDR3 is TGTGCCACCAGTGATTTGTGGCGGGACGGAGCTTACGAGCAGTACTTC. Amino acid sequence: CATSDLWRDGAYEQYF.

This clonotype was seen at least ten times. The chain couples TRBV7-9 to TRBJ2-3; D might be TRBD1 (6 bases). Trimming pared 8 bases from V and 3 bases from J, leaving 15 bases between. This CDR3 is 14 amino acids long. Germline loops: CDR1 SEHNR, CDR2 FQNEAQ (reference sequence). CDR3 coding DNA: TGTGCCAGCGGCCTGGACAGCAGGACAGATACGCAGTATTTT. Translation gives CASGLDSRTDTQYF.

The chain couples TRBV7-6 to TRBJ1-3, with D unclear. This CDR3 region has 14 residues. Trimming shortened V by 5 bases and J by 3 bases, and 11 bases separated the two germline ends. CDR1 is SGHVS and CDR2 is FNYEAQ in the germline V gene. The CDR3 reads CASSPARSGNTIYF. The CDR3 DNA follows: TGTGCCAGCAGCCCTGCGAGGAGTGGAAACACCATATATTTT. Based on the CDR3 plus reference TRBV7-6 and TRBJ1-3, the full variable domain is GAGVSQSPRYKVTKRGQDVALRCDPISGHVSLYWYRQALGQGPEFLTYFNYEAQQDKSGLPNDRFSAERPEGSISTLTIQRTEQRDSAMYRCASSPARSGNTIYFGEGSWLTVV.

This clonotype was detected many times. The chain couples TRBV12-3 or TRBV12-4 to TRBJ2-7, with 7 nucleotides matching TRBD2. Trimming at V came to 0 bases and at J to 0 bases, leaving 14 bases not matched to a gene. The CDR3 is 19 residues long. The CDR3 region is CASSLALRGVAGSSYEQYF. The CDR3 nucleotides read TGTGCCAGCAGTTTAGCGCTACGTGGCGTAGCGGGCAGCTCCTACGAGCAGTACTTC.

This chain links TRBV7-3 with TRBJ2-2; D may correspond to TRBD1 or TRBD2 (5 bases each). V shed 5 bases and J shed 1 base, with 11 bases lying between them. The CDR3 contains 15 residues. Germline V gives CDR1 SGHTA, CDR2 FQGTGA. The CDR3 bases are TGTGCCAGCAGCCTGGGGGATCGGAACACCGGGGAGCTGTTTTTT. The encoded protein is CASSLGDRNTGELFF.

This clonotype appeared a few times. The chain combines TRBV6-5 with TRBJ1-5; D is ambiguous. Germline CDR1 reads MNHEY; CDR2 reads SVGAGI. The CDR3 consists of 14 residues. V was shortened by 2 bases and J by 2 bases, with 7 bases between the two germline ends. This CDR3 reads CASSYARGNQPQHF. The CDR3, as DNA: TGTGCCAGCAGTTACGCGAGGGGCAATCAGCCCCAGCATTTT.

This clonotype was seen a few times. The chain joins TRBV14 to TRBJ1-6; D is unresolved. Trimming stripped 2 bases from V and 7 bases from J, with 6 bases between. The CDR3 has 13 residues. Germline V gene lookup returns CDR1 SGHDN and CDR2 FVKESK. Written as DNA, the CDR3 is TGTGCCAGCAGCCAAATTGGGAATTCACCCCTCCACTTT. This encodes CASSQIGNSPLHF.

This clonotype showed up many times. V is TRBV12-3 or TRBV12-4 and J is TRBJ1-5; D is possibly TRBD1 (6 bases). The ends were cut back, 1 base at V and 6 bases at J, with 10 bases in the middle. The CDR3 is 14 amino acids. CDR3 residues: CASSLDRVLQPQHF. CDR3 coding DNA: TGTGCCAGCAGTTTAGACAGGGTCCTTCAGCCCCAGCATTTT.

This clonotype was recorded at least ten times. DNA of the CDR3: TGTGCCAGCAGTGAAACGGGAGCACAAGAGACCCAGTACTTC. Protein product: CASSETGAQETQYF. The chain joins TRBV25-1 to TRBJ2-5; TRBD2 might be the D (6 bases). Germline V gives CDR1 MGHDK, CDR2 SYGVNS. The CDR3 runs 14 residues. V dropped 2 bases and J dropped 2 bases, with 9 bases sitting between them.

This clonotype was detected ten times or more. The rearrangement links TRBV5-1 to TRBJ1-1; no reliable D call. This CDR3 is 11 amino acids long. Germline values: CDR1 SGHRS, CDR2 YFSETQ. The V end was cut by 2 bases, the J end by 7 bases, with 6 bases between. The DNA of the CDR3 is TGCGCCAGCAGCTTTGGGAGTGAAGCTTTCTTT. Its translation is CASSFGSEAFF. Looking up the rest from reference TRBV5-1 and TRBJ1-1 gives the full variable domain: KAGVTQTPRYLIKTRGQQVTLSCSPISGHRSVSWYQQTPGQGLQFLFEYFSETQRNKGNFPGRFSGRQFSNSRSEMNVSTLELGDSALYLCASSFGSEAFFGQGTRLTVV.